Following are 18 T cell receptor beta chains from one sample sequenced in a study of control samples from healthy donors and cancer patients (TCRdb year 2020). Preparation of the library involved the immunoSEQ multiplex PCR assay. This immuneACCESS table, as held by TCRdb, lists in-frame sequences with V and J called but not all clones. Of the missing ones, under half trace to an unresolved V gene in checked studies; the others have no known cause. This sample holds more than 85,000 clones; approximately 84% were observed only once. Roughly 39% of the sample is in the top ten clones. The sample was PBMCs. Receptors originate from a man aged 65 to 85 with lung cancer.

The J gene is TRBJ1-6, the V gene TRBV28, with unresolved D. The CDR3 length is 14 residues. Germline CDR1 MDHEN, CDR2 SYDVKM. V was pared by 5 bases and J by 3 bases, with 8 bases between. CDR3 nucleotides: TGTGCCAGCAGTAGAGAGGACTATAATTCACCCCTCCACTTT. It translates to CASSREDYNSPLHF.

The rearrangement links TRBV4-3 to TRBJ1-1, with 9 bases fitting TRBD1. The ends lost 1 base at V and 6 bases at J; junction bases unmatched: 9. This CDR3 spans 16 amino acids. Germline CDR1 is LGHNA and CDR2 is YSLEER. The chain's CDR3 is CASSQGPGQGPSEAFF. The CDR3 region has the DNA TGCGCCAGCAGCCAAGGCCCGGGACAGGGTCCATCTGAAGCTTTCTTT.

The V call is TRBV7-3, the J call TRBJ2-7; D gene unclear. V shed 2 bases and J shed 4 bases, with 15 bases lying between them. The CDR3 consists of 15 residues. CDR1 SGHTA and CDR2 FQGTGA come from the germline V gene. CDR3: CASSLSGDGRYEQYF. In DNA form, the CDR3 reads TGTGCCAGCAGCTTATCGGGCGACGGTCGGTACGAGCAGTACTTC.

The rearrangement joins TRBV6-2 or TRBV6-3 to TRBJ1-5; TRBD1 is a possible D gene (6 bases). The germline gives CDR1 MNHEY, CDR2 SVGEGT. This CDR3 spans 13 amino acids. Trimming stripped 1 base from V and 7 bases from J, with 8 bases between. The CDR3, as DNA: TGTGCCAGCAGTTACTGGCAGGGGCAGCCCCAGCATTTT. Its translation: CASSYWQGQPQHF.

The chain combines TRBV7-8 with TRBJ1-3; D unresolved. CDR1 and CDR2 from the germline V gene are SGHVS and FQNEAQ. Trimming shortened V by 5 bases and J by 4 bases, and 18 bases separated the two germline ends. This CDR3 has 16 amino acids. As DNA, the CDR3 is TGTGCCAGCAGCCTAAGGACCGGCGGAGGGGGAAACACCATATATTTT. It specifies CASSLRTGGGGNTIYF.

CDR3 nucleotide sequence: TGTGCCAGCTCACCACGATCGGGACAGGGGTACAATGAGCAGTTCTTC. It encodes CASSPRSGQGYNEQFF. This chain links TRBV18 with TRBJ2-1; TRBD1 matches 10 bases. This CDR3 has 16 residues. The germline CDR1 and CDR2 sequences are KGHSH and LQKENI. Trimming at V came to 1 base and at J to 4 bases, leaving 4 bases not matched to a gene.

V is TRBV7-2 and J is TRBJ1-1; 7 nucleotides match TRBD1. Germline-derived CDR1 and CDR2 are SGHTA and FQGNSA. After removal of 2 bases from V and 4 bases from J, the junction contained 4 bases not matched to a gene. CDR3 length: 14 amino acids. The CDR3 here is CASSLTGAGTEAFF. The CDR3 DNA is TGTGCCAGCAGCTTAACAGGGGCTGGCACTGAAGCTTTCTTT.

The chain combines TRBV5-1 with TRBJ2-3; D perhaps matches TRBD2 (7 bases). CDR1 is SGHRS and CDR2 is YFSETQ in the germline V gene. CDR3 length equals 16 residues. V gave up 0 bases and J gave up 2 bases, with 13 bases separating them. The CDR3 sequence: CASSLGAGATTDTQYF. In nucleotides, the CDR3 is TGCGCCAGCAGCTTGGGTGCGGGGGCGACCACAGATACGCAGTATTTT.

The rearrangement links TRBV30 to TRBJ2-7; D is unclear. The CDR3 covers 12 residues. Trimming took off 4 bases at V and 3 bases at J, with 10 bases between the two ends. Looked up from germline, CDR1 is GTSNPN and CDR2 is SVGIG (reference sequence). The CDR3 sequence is CAWTKGIYEQYF. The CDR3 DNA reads TGTGCCTGGACCAAGGGAATCTACGAGCAGTACTTC.

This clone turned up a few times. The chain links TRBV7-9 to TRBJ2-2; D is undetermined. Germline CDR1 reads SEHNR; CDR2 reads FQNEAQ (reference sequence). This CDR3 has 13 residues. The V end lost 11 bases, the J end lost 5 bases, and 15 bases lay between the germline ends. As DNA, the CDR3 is TGTGCCCGTGGACCCGGTGGAACCGGGGAGCTGTTTTTT. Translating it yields CARGPGGTGELFF. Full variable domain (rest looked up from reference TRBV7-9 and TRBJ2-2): DTGVSQNPRHKITKRGQNVTFRCDPISEHNRLYWYRQTLGQGPEFLTYFQNEAQLEKSRLLSDRFSAERPKGSFSTLEIQRTEQGDSAMYLCARGPGGTGELFFGEGSRLTVL.

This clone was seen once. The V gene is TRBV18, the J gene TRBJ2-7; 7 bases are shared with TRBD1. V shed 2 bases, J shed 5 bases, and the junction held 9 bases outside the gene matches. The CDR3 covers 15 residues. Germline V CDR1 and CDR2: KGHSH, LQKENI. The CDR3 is CASSPSAQGNDEQYF. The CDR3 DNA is TGTGCCAGCTCACCATCCGCACAGGGGAACGACGAGCAGTACTTC. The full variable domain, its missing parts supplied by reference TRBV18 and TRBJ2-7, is NAGVMQNPRHLVRRRGQEARLRCSPMKGHSHVYWYRQLPEEGLKFMVYLQKENIIDESGMPKERFSAEFPKEGPSILRIQQVVRGDSAAYFCASSPSAQGNDEQYFGPGTRLTVT.

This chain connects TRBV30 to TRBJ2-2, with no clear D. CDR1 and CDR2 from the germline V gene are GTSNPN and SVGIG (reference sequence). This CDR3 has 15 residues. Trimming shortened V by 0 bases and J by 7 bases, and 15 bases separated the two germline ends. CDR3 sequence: CAWSVKAGGYGELFF. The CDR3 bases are TGTGCCTGGAGTGTAAAGGCCGGTGGATACGGGGAGCTGTTTTTT.

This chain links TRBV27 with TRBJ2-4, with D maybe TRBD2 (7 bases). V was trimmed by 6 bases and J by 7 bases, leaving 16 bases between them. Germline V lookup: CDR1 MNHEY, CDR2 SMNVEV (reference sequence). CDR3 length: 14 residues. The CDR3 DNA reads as TGTGCCAGCAGCCTAACCGAGGGGGGGAACATTCAGTACTTC. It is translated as CASSLTEGGNIQYF.

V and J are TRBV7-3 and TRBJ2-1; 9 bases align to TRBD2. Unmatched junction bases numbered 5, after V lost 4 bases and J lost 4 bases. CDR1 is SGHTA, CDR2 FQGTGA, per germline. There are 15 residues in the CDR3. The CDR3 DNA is TGTGCCAGCAGCTCCAGCGGGGGGAGGTACAATGAGCAGTTCTTC. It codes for CASSSSGGRYNEQFF.

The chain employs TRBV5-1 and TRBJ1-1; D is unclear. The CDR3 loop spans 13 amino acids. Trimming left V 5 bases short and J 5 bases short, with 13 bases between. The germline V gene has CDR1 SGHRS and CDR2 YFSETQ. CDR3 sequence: CASRSGEGTEAFF. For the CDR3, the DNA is TGCGCCAGCAGATCCGGGGAAGGGACTGAAGCTTTCTTT.

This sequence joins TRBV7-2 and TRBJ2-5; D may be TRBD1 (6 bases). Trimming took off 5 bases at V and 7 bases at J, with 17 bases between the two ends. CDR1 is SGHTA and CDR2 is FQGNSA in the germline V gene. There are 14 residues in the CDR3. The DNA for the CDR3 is TGTGCCAGCAGCGCGCAGGGGCCCCCAGCGACCCAGTACTTC. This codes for CASSAQGPPATQYF.

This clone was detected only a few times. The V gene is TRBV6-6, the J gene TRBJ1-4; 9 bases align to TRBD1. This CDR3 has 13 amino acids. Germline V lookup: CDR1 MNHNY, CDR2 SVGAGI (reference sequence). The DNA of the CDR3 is TGTGCGGGTCGGACAGGGGTCGGTGAAAAACTGTTTTTT. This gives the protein CAGRTGVGEKLFF.

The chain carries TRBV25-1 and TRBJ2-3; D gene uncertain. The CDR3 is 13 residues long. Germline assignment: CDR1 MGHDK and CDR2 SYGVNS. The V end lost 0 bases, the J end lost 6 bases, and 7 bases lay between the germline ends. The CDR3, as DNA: TGTGCCAGCAGTGAATACCTCCTCGATACGCAGTATTTT. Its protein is CASSEYLLDTQYF.